This T cell receptor (beta chain) is from a study of CD8 T cells in ankylosing spondylitis. Quantitative 5'-RACE was performed with molecular barcodes, and it yielded the TCR beta libraries. TCRdb passed the 5' RACE reads through MiXCR, listing each CDR3 protein once. The sample consists of 800,000 to 900,000 distinct CDR3 sequences, about an eighth of them appearing once. As concerns this clonotype: Its antigen remains unknown.

Study outcomes and limitations: Among TCR beta sequences, a motif of under ten highly homologous variants appeared characteristic of ankylosing spondylitis blood. The study looked at matched synovial fluid samples from ankylosing spondylitis patients. Disease-linked clones were reported to be significantly enriched there. Certain motif variants had earlier been reported in reactive arthritis synovial fluid and blood. Disease-linked clones were CD8+ and relatively rare in peripheral blood.

Sequencing input: blood, either unsorted or a sorted T cell fraction (not recorded which). This clonotype originated in a male donor with ankylosing spondylitis.

The CDR3 region is CASSLYGAPYNEQFF. The DNA of the CDR3 is TGTGCCAGCAGCTTATACGGGGCCCCCTACAATGAGCAGTTCTTC. The chain joins TRBV7-6 to TRBJ2-1; D possibly matches TRBD1 or TRBD2 (5 bases each). The V end was cut by 2 bases, the J end by 2 bases, with 10 bases between. There are 15 residues in the CDR3. Germline CDR1 is SGHVS and CDR2 is FNYEAQ.